This T cell receptor (beta chain) derives from a study of low-dose radiotherapy and immunotherapy resistance in tumors. Looking at the study overall: Fractions of 1 Gy went to Cohort 2 every two weeks, for 13 Gy over 26 weeks. Every two weeks patients got nivolumab 240 mg flat dose, plus ipilimumab 1 mg/kg every six weeks, intravenously. Patients took oral aspirin 300 mg daily for four cycles from cycle 1 day 1.

This clonotype was observed at least ten times. Regarding time point: before trial treatment. The donors' regimen was nivolumab, ipilimumab, aspirin, low-dose cyclophosphamide and low-dose radiotherapy. Alpha- and beta-chain coverage of first-strand cDNA came from TRAV- and TRBV-specific primers. It was with a constant-region primer and a V-primer adapter that TCRs were amplified over roughly 19 PCR cycles. TCRdb called the reads again in MiXCR, with one record for every CDR3 protein. The table has about 89,000 distinct CDR3 sequences, under 10% seen once. V lost 1 base to trimming and J lost 8 bases, with 8 bases between them. The germline CDR1 and CDR2 sequences are SGHTA and FQGNSA. The CDR3 consists of 13 residues.

The V gene is TRBV7-2, the J gene TRBJ2-2; D not resolved. This receptor was obtained from a male donor with prostate cancer. The sample consisted of PBMCs, taken before treatment. CDR3 sequence reads: CASSLETWGELFF. CDR3 nucleotide sequence: TGTGCCAGCAGCTTAGAGACCTGGGGGGAGCTGTTTTTT. The full variable domain, with the rest looked up from reference TRBV7-2 and TRBJ2-2, is GAGVSQSPSNKVTEKGKDVELRCDPISGHTALYWYRQSLGQGLEFLIYFQGNSAPDKSGLPSDRFSAERTGGSVSTLTIQRTQQEDSAVYLCASSLETWGELFFGEGSRLTVL.